This TCR beta chain was found in a study of shared clonotypes between healthy human individuals. At the level of the study: The donors, two women and three men, were aged 18 to 49.

The CDR3 contains 13 residues. Trimming took 11 bases from V and 5 from J; bases not matched to a gene: 7. CDR1 is SNHLY and CDR2 is FYNNEI in the germline V gene. This table comes from immunoSEQ multiplex PCR, and its TCRdb copy is limited to in-frame clones, with some not included. The repertoire holds some 2.4 million clones, with 80% to 95% as singletons. The sequence derives from a man between 18 and 29 years old in good health. Some clones in this sample may be carry-over from other donors' samples. Sequencing was carried out using naive CD4+ T cells from PBMCs. Subset here: CD45RA+ positively selected. The chain joins TRBV2 to TRBJ1-5; TRBD1 matches at 9 bases. CDR3 region: CASGRDRDQPQHF. The CDR3, as DNA: TGTGCCTCCGGAAGGGACAGGGATCAGCCCCAGCATTTT. The variable domain in full, completed from reference TRBV2 and TRBJ1-5, reads EPEVTQTPSHQVTQMGQEVILRCVPISNHLYFYWYRQILGQKVEFLVSFYNNEISEKSEIFDDQFSVERPDGSNFTLKIRSTKLEDSAMYFCASGRDRDQPQHFGDGTRLSIL.